The clone carrying this T cell receptor beta chain was found a few times. What it recognizes is unknown. The CDR3 has 15 amino acids. Germline loops: CDR1 DFQATT, CDR2 SNEGSKA (reference sequence). Germline trimming cut 3 bases from V and 7 bases from J; bases unmatched to any gene: 11. The sample is drawn from a study of blood T cells in healthy people across ages. Regarding the study as a whole: A strong correlation between TCR beta diversity and naive T cell percentage was seen. Age advanced and TCR beta diversity per million T cells fell, roughly linearly.

A second roughly 7 to 12 cycle PCR used barcoded and J-beta primers. TCRdb re-called the 5' RACE reads with MiXCR, one entry per CDR3 protein. The table lists over a million distinct CDR3 sequences, roughly 60% of them singletons, with 5.5% to 8% in the top ten. Donors each provided about 10 milliliters of peripheral blood. Total RNA extracted from each sample amounted to at least 5.5 micrograms. The source of this sequence is a man younger than 35 in good health. Sequencing was carried out using blood. The chain uses TRBV20-1 and TRBJ2-1, with 8 bases that match TRBD2. CDR3 sequence reads: CSASDGGAVLNEQFF. The CDR3 DNA reads TGCAGTGCTAGTGACGGGGGGGCGGTTTTGAATGAGCAGTTCTTC.